The present entry profiles one T cell receptor (beta chain) with its context. These data are taken from a study of cytomegalovirus exposure and HLA in healthy donors. The PCR made use of 60 Vbeta and 13 Jbeta primers. Only in-frame clones appear in the TCRdb table, and some are missing; sequencing was by immunoSEQ multiplex PCR. The sample carries 35,000 to 45,000 clones, 82% recorded once. There are 13 residues in the CDR3. The ends were cut back, 5 bases at V and 6 bases at J, with 11 bases in the middle. Per the germline V gene, CDR1 is LNHDA and CDR2 is SQIVND (reference sequence). This chain uses TRBV19 with TRBJ2-1, with a possible D match to TRBD2 (6 bases). The TCR originated in a woman between 18 and 29 years old in good health and CMV-seropositive. The sequenced sample consisted of PBMCs. CDR3 nucleotides: TGTGCCAGTAGTCAAGGGGAGGTCAATGAGCAGTTCTTC. Translated: CASSQGEVNEQFF.